This is a list of T cell receptor beta chains from one sample in a study of blood T cell repertoires in COVID-19. This table comes from immunoSEQ multiplex PCR, and its TCRdb copy is limited to in-frame clones, with some not included. The data contain 210,000 or so clones, roughly 94% of them singletons. Sequencing was performed on peripheral blood. These TCRs come from a man aged 30-40 years with acute or convalescent COVID-19. The CDR3 runs from the conserved cysteine through the conserved F or W. The listing skips clone size in some rows; elsewhere it reads once, few, many or a size class.

NA TRBV28 CASSSSGHLYEQYF
NA TRBV6-5 CASTYLTDSPEAFF
once TRBV4-1 CASSQETVNTGELFF
NA TRBV4-1 CASRPGTGDNQPQHF
NA TRBV19 CASSMGTGVSGNTIYF
NA TRBV10-1 CASSELSGGFEQFF
NA TRBV28 CASRGSTGGLIYEQYF
NA TRBV5-1 CASSLGGLASTDTQYF
NA TRBV5-5 CASSWTGAHQPQHF
NA TRBV6-1 CASSETSGSSYEQYF
NA TRBV6-5 CASSYRSRSQPQHF
NA TRBV5-1 CASSQQGAGNIQYF
NA TRBV29-1 CSVASPGTAYGYTF
NA TRBV7-9 CASSLAPRPVAFF
NA TRBV27 CASSFRANYGYTF
NA TRBV5-1 CASSLAPGTDHQPQHF
NA TRBV6-5 CASNQGNQPQHF
NA TRBV5-5 CASSIFGQSGANVLTF
NA TRBV2 CASSASAVGNSPLHF
NA TRBV19 CASSMRGNQPQHF
NA TRBV2 CASSTGTGITDTQYF
NA TRBV28 CASSAGGGPQHF
NA TRBV2 CASSEGQIQETQYF
NA TRBV19 CASSSRGTGDKKLFF
NA TRBV10-3 CAVTGTDTQYF
once TRBV6-5 CARYTGVGNTEAFF
NA TRBV30 CAWSEGLGYNEQFF
NA TRBV30 CAWSTRGTGNNSPLHF
NA TRBV6-2/TRBV6-3 CASSDAVSSSYEQYF
NA TRBV2 CASSERRGGVYEQYF
NA TRBV18 CASSPAGRTDTQYF
NA TRBV5-5 CASSPAGAYSQPQHF
once TRBV5-1 CASSLAGQSGYEQYF
NA TRBV28 CASSLTASDTQYF
NA TRBV5-1 CASSLGQAPYEQYF
NA TRBV6-6 CASRTAGESSYEQYF
NA TRBV11-2 CASSSRGFTEMNTEAFF
NA TRBV9 CASSVDPDGNYGYTF
NA TRBV28 CASSLGRWTGFYF
NA TRBV6-5 CASSYGLAQSTDTQYF
NA TRBV2 CASRDRGPTGELFF